This T cell receptor (beta chain) was sequenced in a study of beta chain features in type 1 diabetes. General observations from the study: Among patients with Type 1 diabetes, TCRB CDR3s were moderately but significantly shorter in every one of the four CD4+ subsets. Equally in patients and controls, PCR might preferentially amplify shorter templates. Cells that show high TCR expression could be over-represented by cDNA sequencing.

The CDR3 has 14 amino acids. V was pared by 5 bases and J by 0 bases, with 8 bases between. The germline gives CDR1 SGHAT, CDR2 FQNNGV. Investigators reverse transcribed all isolated RNA, so they sequenced expressed TCRB transcripts. TCRdb's table, derived via immunoSEQ multiplex PCR, lists solely in-frame clones and lacks some. The sample lists some 160,000 clones; just over 8% were seen once. This clone was counted only a few times. What it binds is not known. This TCR was recovered from a woman aged 18-30 years with type 1 diabetes. The rearrangement joins TRBV11-2 to TRBJ1-3, with no clear D. Material: central memory CD4+ T cells from blood. The CDR3 spells CASSPILSGNTIYF. CDR3 coding DNA: TGTGCCAGCAGCCCCATACTCTCTGGAAACACCATATATTTT.